Listed here are 7 T cell receptor beta chains from one sample, sequenced in a study of T cells in narcolepsy. Sequencing used immunoSEQ multiplex PCR; TCRdb keeps in-frame clones, though not all of them. Of more than 30,000 clones listed, less than 90% are singletons. Sample: CD45RA- memory CD4+ T cells from PBMCs. These receptors were collected from a human donor with narcolepsy.

CDR3 region: CASSLEGASGNQPQHF. CDR3 sequence (DNA): TGTGCCAGCAGCTTAGAGGGGGCCTCTGGGAATCAGCCCCAGCATTTT. J is TRBJ1-5 and V is TRBV7-2; 7 positions agree with TRBD1. CDR3 length: 16 residues. Per germline, CDR1 SGHTA and CDR2 FQGNSA. Trimming took 1 base from V and 4 from J; bases not matched to a gene: 7.

The rearrangement uses TRBV6-5 and TRBJ1-2; 8 positions match TRBD1. V shed 4 bases, J shed 5 bases, and the junction held 9 bases outside the gene matches. This CDR3 is 15 amino acids long. Looked up from germline, CDR1 is MNHEY and CDR2 is SVGAGI. This CDR3 is CASSSPNRGVYGYTF. The CDR3 DNA is TGTGCCAGCAGTTCACCCAACAGGGGGGTGTATGGCTACACCTTC.

This chain links TRBV5-1 with TRBJ1-6; D gene ambiguous. Trimming shortened V by 5 bases and J by 5 bases, and 8 bases separated the two germline ends. This CDR3 region has 13 residues. From germline, CDR1 is SGHRS and CDR2 YFSETQ. In nucleotides, the CDR3 is TGCGCCAGCAGAAACACAGATAATTCACCCCTCCACTTT. Translating gives CASRNTDNSPLHF.

V usage is TRBV6-1 and J usage is TRBJ1-1; a weak D match, TRBD1 (6 bases). Germline lookup yields CDR1 MNHNS and CDR2 SASEGT. V lost 4 bases and J lost 11, with 14 bases in between. The CDR3 extends over 12 amino acids. Here the CDR3 DNA reads TGTGCCAGCAGTGTAACAGGGTTAGGTGCTTTCTTT. It codes for CASSVTGLGAFF.

The CDR3 DNA follows: TGTGCCAGCAGTGACCGGACAGGGGGTGACGAAAAACTGTTTTTT. This translates into CASSDRTGGDEKLFF. The chain uses TRBV6-1 and TRBJ1-4; 10 bases map to TRBD1. CDR3 size: 15 residues. Germline lookup yields CDR1 MNHNS and CDR2 SASEGT. J gave up 8 bases and V 3 bases, and 6 bases lay outside the gene matches.

The chain is built from TRBV6-5 and TRBJ1-2, with 7 bases fitting TRBD1. The ends lost 2 bases at V and 2 bases at J; junction bases unmatched: 5. The CDR3 consists of 15 residues. Germline CDR1 is MNHEY and CDR2 is SVGAGI. In DNA form, the CDR3 reads TGTGCCAGCAGTTACGCCCCGGGACAGAACTATGGCTACACCTTC. This codes for CASSYAPGQNYGYTF.

The CDR3 region is CASSQDGQGGTQYF. The CDR3 region has the DNA TGTGCCAGCAGCCAAGATGGACAGGGTGGGACCCAGTACTTC. This sequence joins TRBV14 and TRBJ2-5; 8 bases map to TRBD1. Unmatched junction bases numbered 4, after V lost 0 bases and J lost 7 bases. Germline CDR1 SGHDN, CDR2 FVKESK. The CDR3 totals 14 residues.